The present entry profiles one TCR beta chain with its context. This same CDR3 is encoded by further DNA sequences in the sample. The sample originates from a study of PD-1 blockade in classical Hodgkin lymphoma. After autologous stem cell transplantation all patients relapsed, and prior brentuximab vedotin exposure differed between cohorts. This table comes from immunoSEQ multiplex PCR, and its TCRdb copy is limited to in-frame clones, with some not included. The top ten clones hold 7.5% to 9.5% of a sample with 20,000 to 30,000 clones, approximately 81% of them seen once. Germline trimming cut 2 bases from V and 4 bases from J; bases unmatched to any gene: 6. CDR3 length: 15 amino acids. The germline CDR1 and CDR2 sequences are SGHTA and FQGNSA.

The chain carries TRBV7-2 and TRBJ2-3, with 7 nucleotides matching TRBD2. The sequence came from a human donor with classical Hodgkin lymphoma. The sample in question was peripheral blood mononuclear cells (PBMCs), obtained before the second cycle of nivolumab. CDR3 sequence: CASSLYGGMSDTQYF. The CDR3 bases are TGTGCCAGCAGCTTATACGGGGGGATGTCAGATACGCAGTATTTT.